The subject of this entry is one T cell receptor beta chain. Its antigen is unidentified. This sample stems from a study of human T cells and chemical hapten exposure. Study summary: The scalp of each patient received a weekly diphenylcyclopropenone dose for the full approximately 22-week study.

Study observations and caveats: The number of TCRs above 1 in 1000 frequency did not change after DPC sensitization. Versus controls, significantly more large CDR3 similarity clusters arose from expanded TCRs.

The time point denotes: patch test 1, 2 weeks after DPC sensitization. Specified treatment: therapeutic diphenylcyclopropenone sensitization with weekly scalp DPC. V was cut by 3 bases and J by 2 bases, with 9 bases left in between. This CDR3 contains 15 residues. Looked up from germline, CDR1 is SGHRS and CDR2 is YFSETQ. One entry per CDR3 protein, called by TCRdb with MiXCR from the RACE reads. The sample shows tens of thousands of distinct CDR3 sequences, approximately 10% of them seen only once. The sequence was obtained from a woman in her fifties or sixties with alopecia areata. Some clones in this sample may be carry-over from other donors' samples. The chain uses TRBV5-1 and TRBJ2-6; no firm D call. The sequences come from whole blood, collected in connection with sensitization to the hapten diphenylcyclopropenone (DPC). The CDR3 DNA follows: TGCGCCAGCAGCTCGGCACTGGCTGGGGCCAACGTCCTGACTTTC. It specifies CASSSALAGANVLTF.